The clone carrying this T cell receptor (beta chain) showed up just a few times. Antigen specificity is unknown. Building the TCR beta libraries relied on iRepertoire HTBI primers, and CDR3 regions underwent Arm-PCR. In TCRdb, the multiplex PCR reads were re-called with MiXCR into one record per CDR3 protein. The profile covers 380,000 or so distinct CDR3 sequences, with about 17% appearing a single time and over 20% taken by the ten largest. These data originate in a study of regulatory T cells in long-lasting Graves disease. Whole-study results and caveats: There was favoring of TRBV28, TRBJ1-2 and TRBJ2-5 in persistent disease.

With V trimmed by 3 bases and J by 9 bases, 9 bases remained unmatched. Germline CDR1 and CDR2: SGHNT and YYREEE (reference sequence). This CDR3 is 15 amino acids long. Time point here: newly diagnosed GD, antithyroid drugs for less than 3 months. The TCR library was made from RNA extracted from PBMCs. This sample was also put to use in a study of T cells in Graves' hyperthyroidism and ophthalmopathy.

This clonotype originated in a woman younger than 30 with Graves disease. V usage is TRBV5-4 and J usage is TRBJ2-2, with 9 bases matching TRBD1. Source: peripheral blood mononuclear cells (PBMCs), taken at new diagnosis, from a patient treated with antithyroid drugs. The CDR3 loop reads CASSSPGTGWRELFF. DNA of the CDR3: TGTGCCAGCAGCTCGCCCGGGACAGGGTGGCGGGAGCTGTTTTTT.